The 9 T cell receptor beta chains below all came from one sample that was sequenced in a study of blood T cell repertoires in COVID-19. The repertoire was sequenced with immunoSEQ multiplex PCR; TCRdb's copy has only in-frame clones and lacks some. Here the sample spans 83,000 or so clones, approximately 78% being singletons. Input material: peripheral blood. These TCRs come from a human donor in a cohort sampled during active COVID-19.

This clone was recorded only once. This chain uses TRBV6-6 with TRBJ2-5; D might be TRBD2 (5 bases). Germline loops: CDR1 MNHNY, CDR2 SVGAGI (reference sequence). V was clipped by 5 bases and J by 2 bases, with 6 bases between them. The CDR3 runs to 12 residues. The CDR3 nucleotides read TGTGCCAGCAGTCCGGGGCAAGAGACCCAGTACTTC. Translating it yields CASSPGQETQYF.

The chain couples TRBV6-6 to TRBJ2-1; TRBD2 might be the D (7 bases). Germline values: CDR1 MNHNY, CDR2 SVGAGI (reference sequence). Trimming took 2 bases from V and 8 from J, leaving 19 bases between them. CDR3 length equals 16 residues. This CDR3 is CASSYPPGGGWDEQFF. The CDR3, as DNA: TGTGCCAGCAGTTACCCCCCTGGGGGGGGCTGGGATGAGCAGTTCTTC.

The chain is built from TRBV12-3 or TRBV12-4 and TRBJ1-5; D is ambiguous. This CDR3 contains 13 residues. The V end lost 7 bases, the J end lost 7 bases, and 14 bases lay between the germline ends. CDR3 coding DNA: TGTGCCAGCACCTTGGGCCGGGGACAGCCCCAGCATTTT. Residues: CASTLGRGQPQHF.

This rearrangement joins TRBV6-6 to TRBJ1-2; D is possibly TRBD1 (5 bases). There are 14 residues in the CDR3. The germline CDR1 and CDR2 sequences are MNHNY and SVGAGI (reference sequence). V lost 7 bases to trimming and J lost 4 bases, with 16 bases between them. This CDR3 reads CASTPMTAVYGYTF. As DNA, the CDR3 is TGTGCCAGCACCCCAATGACAGCAGTCTATGGCTACACCTTC.

This clone was detected once. The chain couples TRBV19 to TRBJ1-5, with 7 bases fitting TRBD1. J was trimmed by 4 bases and V by 3 bases; bases with no gene match: 12. The CDR3 totals 17 residues. Germline V gene sequence: CDR1 LNHDA, CDR2 SQIVND (reference sequence). The CDR3 nucleotides are TGTGCCAGTAGTATGGGGGCAGGGGGTTACCTAAATCAGCCCCAGCATTTT. Translated: CASSMGAGGYLNQPQHF.

This clone has just one count. J is TRBJ2-5 and V is TRBV6-5; 8 bases line up with TRBD1. Trimming removed 2 bases from V and 5 bases from J; junction bases left unmatched: 4. The CDR3 covers 14 residues. Germline V gene lookup returns CDR1 MNHEY and CDR2 SVGAGI. The CDR3, as DNA: TGTGCCAGCAGTTACGAGACAGGGGTGGAGACCCAGTACTTC. Translating it yields CASSYETGVETQYF.

The V gene is TRBV3-1 (or the pseudogene TRBV3-2), the J gene TRBJ1-1, with TRBD1 as a possible D gene (5 bases). Per the germline V gene, CDR1 is LGHDT and CDR2 is YNNKEL (reference sequence). Trimming left V 2 bases short and J 6 bases short, with 10 bases between. CDR3 size: 13 residues. The CDR3 DNA is TGTGCCAGCAGCCAACGGGGGTGGGCTGAAGCTTTCTTT. It specifies CASSQRGWAEAFF.

This chain connects TRBV2 to TRBJ1-6; possibly TRBD1 for D (6 bases). The CDR3 sequence is 15 residues long. Germline loops: CDR1 SNHLY, CDR2 FYNNEI. Between the trimmed V and J ends, which lost 6 bases and 7 bases, there was a span of 16 bases. CDR3 in amino acids: CASRKADGQNSPLHF. In nucleotides, the CDR3 is TGTGCCAGCAGGAAAGCGGACGGACAGAATTCACCCCTCCACTTT.

This chain connects TRBV10-3 to TRBJ2-1; TRBD1 matches 7 bases. Germline lookup yields CDR1 ENHRY and CDR2 SYGVKD. This CDR3 has 13 residues. V lost 5 bases and J lost 8; bases outside the gene matches: 6. The CDR3 bases are TGTGCCATCAGTCTTAACAGGGGCCATGAGCAGTTCTTC. It is translated as CAISLNRGHEQFF.